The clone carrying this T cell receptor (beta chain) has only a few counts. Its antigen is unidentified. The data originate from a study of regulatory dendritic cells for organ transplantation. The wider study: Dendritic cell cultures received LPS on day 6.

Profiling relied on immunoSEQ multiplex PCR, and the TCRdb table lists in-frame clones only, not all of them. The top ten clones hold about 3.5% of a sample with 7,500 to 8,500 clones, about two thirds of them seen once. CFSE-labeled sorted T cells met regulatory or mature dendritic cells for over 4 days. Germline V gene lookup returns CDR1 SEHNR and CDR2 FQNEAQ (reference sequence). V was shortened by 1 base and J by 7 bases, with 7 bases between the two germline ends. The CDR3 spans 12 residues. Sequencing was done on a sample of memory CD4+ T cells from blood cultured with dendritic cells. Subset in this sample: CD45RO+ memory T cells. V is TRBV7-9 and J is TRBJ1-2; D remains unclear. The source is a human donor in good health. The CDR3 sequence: CASSLGDSGYTF. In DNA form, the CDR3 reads TGTGCCAGCAGCTTAGGAGATAGTGGCTACACCTTC. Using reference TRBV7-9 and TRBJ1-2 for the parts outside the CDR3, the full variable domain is DTGVSQNPRHKITKRGQNVTFRCDPISEHNRLYWYRQTLGQGPEFLTYFQNEAQLEKSRLLSDRFSAERPKGSFSTLEIQRTEQGDSAMYLCASSLGDSGYTFGSGTRLTVV.